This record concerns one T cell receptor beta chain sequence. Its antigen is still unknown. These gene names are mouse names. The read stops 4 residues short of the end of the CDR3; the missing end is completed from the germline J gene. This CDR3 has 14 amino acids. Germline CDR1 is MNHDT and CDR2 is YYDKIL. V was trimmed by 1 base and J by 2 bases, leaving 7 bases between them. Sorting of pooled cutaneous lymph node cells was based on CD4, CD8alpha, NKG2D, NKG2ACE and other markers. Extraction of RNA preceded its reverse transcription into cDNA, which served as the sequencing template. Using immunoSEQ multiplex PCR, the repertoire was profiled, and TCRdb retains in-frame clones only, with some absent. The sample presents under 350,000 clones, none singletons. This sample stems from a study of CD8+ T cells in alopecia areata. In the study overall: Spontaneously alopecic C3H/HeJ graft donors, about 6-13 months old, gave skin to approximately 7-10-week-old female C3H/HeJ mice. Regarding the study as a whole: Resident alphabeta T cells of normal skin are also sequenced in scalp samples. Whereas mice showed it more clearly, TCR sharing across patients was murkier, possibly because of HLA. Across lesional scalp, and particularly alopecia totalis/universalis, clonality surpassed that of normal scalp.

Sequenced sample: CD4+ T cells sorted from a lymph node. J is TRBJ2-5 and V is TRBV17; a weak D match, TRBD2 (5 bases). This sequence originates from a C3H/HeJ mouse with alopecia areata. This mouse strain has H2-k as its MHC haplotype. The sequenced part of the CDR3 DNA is TGTGCTAGCAGTAGAGGGACTACCCAAGAC. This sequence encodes CASSRGTTQD. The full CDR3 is CASSRGTTQDTQYF.